These 27 T cell receptor beta chains were sequenced from one sample in a study of blood T cells in healthy people across ages. Sample-barcoded 5' priming and a J-beta primer mix drove a second PCR of about 7 to 11 cycles. TCRdb processed the 5' RACE reads anew with MiXCR; each CDR3 protein has one entry. The table includes about 1.8 million distinct CDR3 sequences, around half detected once. Sequencing was performed on blood. The receptors originated from a woman aged 40 to 49 in good health.

This sequence joins TRBV14 and TRBJ1-1; unclear D gene. Trimming stripped 0 bases from V and 2 bases from J, with 10 bases between. Germline loops: CDR1 SGHDN, CDR2 FVKESK. The CDR3 spans 15 residues. The chain's CDR3 is CASSQEYNSNTEAFF. The CDR3 coding sequence is TGTGCCAGCAGCCAAGAGTATAACAGCAACACTGAAGCTTTCTTT.

The rearrangement uses TRBV20-1 and TRBJ2-3, with TRBD2 matching over 8 bases. V gave up 0 bases and J gave up 0 bases; unmatched junction bases: 5. There are 16 residues in the CDR3. Germline values: CDR1 DFQATT, CDR2 SNEGSKA (reference sequence). For the CDR3, the DNA is TGCAGTGCTAGAGATCAGGAGCGGGGGAGCACAGATACGCAGTATTTT. Protein: CSARDQERGSTDTQYF.

The CDR3 DNA follows: TGTGCCAGCAGCCGCATGGAGGTAATAGCGGGGGGACTCCCCTACGAGCAGTACTTC. Protein product: CASSRMEVIAGGLPYEQYF. This chain uses TRBV4-2 with TRBJ2-7, with 10 bases aligning to TRBD2. The germline CDR1 and CDR2 sequences are LGHNA and YNFKEQ. The trim removed 4 bases at V and 2 bases at J, leaving 17 bases unmatched. The CDR3 covers 19 residues.

The chain is built from TRBV7-2 and TRBJ2-1; 9 nucleotides match TRBD2. The germline V gene encodes CDR1 SGHTA and CDR2 FQGNSA. The CDR3 has 15 amino acids. V was clipped by 5 bases and J by 8 bases; unmatched bases: 10. The CDR3, as DNA: TGTGCCAGCAGCCTCGGGACTAGCATCGGCTATGAGCAGTTCTTC. Amino acid sequence: CASSLGTSIGYEQFF.

This clonotype was found a few times. The chain joins TRBV7-9 to TRBJ1-1, with unresolved D. This CDR3 has 11 residues. Germline-derived CDR1 and CDR2 are SEHNR and FQNEAQ (reference sequence). V lost 5 bases and J 3 bases, leaving 4 bases between the germline ends. Here the CDR3 reads CASSPYTEAFF. The CDR3 region has the DNA TGTGCCAGCAGCCCCTACACTGAAGCTTTCTTT.

The CDR3 DNA follows: TGTGCCAGCAGCCCCGGTGGCGGGCAAATTTTCCAAGAGACCCAGTACTTC. Translation gives CASSPGGGQIFQETQYF. The rearrangement uses TRBV3-1 and TRBJ2-5; perhaps TRBD2 as D (5 bases). The CDR3 has 17 amino acids. Trimming left V 4 bases short and J 1 base short, with 19 bases between. Germline values: CDR1 LGHDT, CDR2 YNNKEL (reference sequence).

Only one count was recorded for this clonotype. This rearrangement joins TRBV6-5 to TRBJ2-1, with 9 bases matching TRBD1. V dropped 6 bases and J dropped 13; count of bases not matched to a gene: 13. CDR1 and CDR2 from the germline V gene are MNHEY and SVGAGI. The CDR3 is 14 amino acids. The CDR3 loop is CASRDADRGKTQFF. CDR3 bases: TGTGCCAGCAGAGATGCCGACAGGGGGAAGACCCAGTTCTTC.

This clonotype has just a few counts. The J gene is TRBJ2-5, the V gene TRBV3-1, with 8 positions matching TRBD2. Trimming took 2 bases from V and 2 from J; bases not matched to a gene: 4. Germline V gives CDR1 LGHDT, CDR2 YNNKEL (reference sequence). This CDR3 comprises 15 residues. The CDR3 DNA follows: TGTGCCAGCAGCCAAAGTTCGGGGGGGCAAGAGACCCAGTACTTC. It specifies CASSQSSGGQETQYF.

The chain uses TRBV6-2 or TRBV6-3 and TRBJ2-3; D gene unclear. This CDR3 contains 15 residues. Trimming cost V 9 bases and J 0 bases, with 16 bases left between them. Germline values: CDR1 MNHEY, CDR2 SVGEGT. In DNA, the CDR3 is TGTGCCAGTAATTATGGCGGCTCTAGCACAGATACGCAGTATTTT. Translation gives CASNYGGSSTDTQYF.

This clonotype was observed a few times. The V call is TRBV7-6, the J call TRBJ2-7, with 10 bases that match TRBD1. Germline CDR1 SGHVS, CDR2 FNYEAQ. The CDR3 covers 15 residues. V was pared by 4 bases and J by 5 bases, with 8 bases of the junction left unmatched. The CDR3 coding sequence is TGTGCCAGCAGCTCGGGACAGGGGCTCCTGGACGAGCAGTACTTC. This translates into CASSSGQGLLDEQYF.

This chain connects TRBV14 to TRBJ2-1, with TRBD1 identical over 9 bases. There are 21 residues in the CDR3. CDR1 is SGHDN, CDR2 FVKESK, per germline. With V trimmed by 3 bases and J by 1 base, 19 bases remained unmatched. The chain's CDR3 is CASSQIAGTGRPKSSYNEQFF. CDR3 DNA sequence: TGTGCCAGCAGCCAGATCGCCGGGACAGGGAGACCGAAGAGTTCCTACAATGAGCAGTTCTTC.

This clonotype has a handful of counts. The chain employs TRBV4-3 and TRBJ2-3; 8 bases fit TRBD1. The ends lost 0 bases at V and 5 bases at J; junction bases unmatched: 10. The germline gives CDR1 LGHNA, CDR2 YSLEER. The CDR3 length is 17 residues. The CDR3 sequence: CASSQDGHRGMVDTQYF. The CDR3 nucleotides read TGCGCCAGCAGCCAAGATGGTCACAGGGGGATGGTAGATACGCAGTATTTT.

This clonotype was counted between two and nine times. The V and J genes are TRBV6-5 and TRBJ1-2; D unclear. The CDR3 consists of 14 residues. Germline CDR1 is MNHEY and CDR2 is SVGAGI. V lost 4 bases and J 6 bases, leaving 15 bases between the germline ends. CDR3 nucleotides: TGTGCCAGCAGTTCCTCCTCAGGATTAAATGGCTACACCTTC. As protein: CASSSSSGLNGYTF.

The J gene is TRBJ2-1, the V gene TRBV20-1; the match to TRBD1 covers 9 bases. The CDR3 has 12 amino acids. Looked up from germline, CDR1 is DFQATT and CDR2 is SNEGSKA (reference sequence). Trimming cost V 5 bases and J 9 bases; bases outside gene matches: 5. The CDR3 spells CSAGQGLAEQFF. CDR3 coding DNA: TGCAGTGCTGGACAGGGGCTGGCTGAGCAGTTCTTC.

This clonotype has just a few counts. This rearrangement joins TRBV13 to TRBJ2-7, with 9 bases that match TRBD1. Germline trimming cut 5 bases from V and 3 bases from J; bases unmatched to any gene: 5. The CDR3 totals 14 residues. Germline V lookup: CDR1 PRHDT, CDR2 FYEKMQ (reference sequence). This chain's CDR3 is CASSMGQGRYEQYF. CDR3 DNA sequence: TGTGCCAGCAGCATGGGACAGGGCCGCTACGAGCAGTACTTC. Full variable domain (rest looked up from reference TRBV13 and TRBJ2-7): AAGVIQSPRHLIKEKRETATLKCYPIPRHDTVYWYQQGPGQDPQFLISFYEKMQSDKGSIPDRFSAQQFSDYHSELNMSSLELGDSALYFCASSMGQGRYEQYFGPGTRLTVT.

This clonotype was recorded a few times. The V and J genes are TRBV4-2 and TRBJ2-1; perhaps D is TRBD1 or TRBD2 (5 bases each). This CDR3 has 17 amino acids. Germline V lookup: CDR1 LGHNA, CDR2 YNFKEQ. V lost 4 bases, J lost 9 bases, and 25 bases lay in between. As DNA, the CDR3 is TGTGCCAGCAGCCCCAACCCCGGGGCAGCGGAGTCTACTGAGCAGTTCTTC. This translates into CASSPNPGAAESTEQFF.

This chain links TRBV20-1 with TRBJ1-1; perhaps TRBD1 as D (6 bases). Trimming cost V 4 bases and J 1 base, with 10 bases left between them. Germline V gene lookup returns CDR1 DFQATT and CDR2 SNEGSKA (reference sequence). The CDR3 is 13 residues long. The CDR3 reads CSAIKTGNTEAFF. CDR3 in DNA: TGCAGTGCTATAAAGACAGGGAACACTGAAGCTTTCTTT.

This clonotype was seen only a few times. The V call is TRBV20-1, the J call TRBJ2-7; D might be TRBD1 (5 bases). The end of the DNA aligns better with TRBJ2-5, so the J call may be wrong. Per the germline V gene, CDR1 is DFQATT and CDR2 is SNEGSKA (reference sequence). CDR3 length: 16 amino acids. CDR3 loop: CSARVPRQSRVETQYF. CDR3 in DNA: TGCAGTGCTAGAGTCCCCCGACAGTCACGCGTTGAGACCCAGTACTTC.

This clonotype appeared a few times. The rearrangement links TRBV7-2 to TRBJ2-3, with 15 bases identical to TRBD2. Germline CDR1 reads SGHTA; CDR2 reads FQGNSA. V trimming: 5 bases; J trimming: 12 bases; junction bases outside the gene matches: 6. The CDR3 totals 14 residues. CDR3 in amino acids: CASSPPGLAGGQYF. The CDR3 DNA reads TGTGCCAGCAGCCCTCCGGGACTAGCGGGGGGTCAGTATTTT.

The chain carries TRBV10-3 and TRBJ2-6; TRBD1 or TRBD2 may be the D gene (6 bases each). V dropped 7 bases and J dropped 4 bases, with 14 bases sitting between them. The CDR3 loop spans 15 amino acids. Germline V CDR1 and CDR2: ENHRY, SYGVKD. In DNA form, the CDR3 reads TGTGCCATCAAGAGGGGGACTTCGGGGGCCAACGTCCTGACTTTC. As protein: CAIKRGTSGANVLTF.

This clonotype was seen a few times. CDR3 loop: CATSDFSGDSTDTQYF. The CDR3 DNA sequence: TGTGCCACCAGTGATTTCTCGGGAGATAGCACAGATACGCAGTATTTT. The chain couples TRBV24-1 to TRBJ2-3; possibly TRBD2 for D (6 bases). Germline values: CDR1 KGHDR, CDR2 SFDVKD. The ends were cut back, 1 base at V and 0 bases at J, with 10 bases in the middle. This CDR3 region has 16 residues.

The chain recombines TRBV5-1 with TRBJ2-7; weak D call: TRBD1 (6 bases). V dropped 3 bases and J dropped 2 bases, with 12 bases sitting between them. The CDR3 consists of 14 residues. CDR1 and CDR2 (germline): SGHRS, YFSETQ. The CDR3 loop reads CASSYRTETYEQYF. DNA for the CDR3: TGCGCCAGCAGCTATAGGACAGAAACCTACGAGCAGTACTTC.

The sample holds one count of this clonotype. The V and J genes are TRBV6-2 or TRBV6-3 and TRBJ2-5, with D maybe TRBD1 (6 bases). The end of the DNA is better explained by TRBJ2-7, so the J call may be wrong. CDR3 length: 13 residues. Germline V lookup: CDR1 MNHEY, CDR2 SVGEGT. CDR3 nucleotides: TGTGCCAGCCGTGACAGGACAAGATACGAGCAGTACTTC. As protein: CASRDRTRYEQYF.

This clonotype was detected only a few times. V gene TRBV6-2 or TRBV6-3 combines with J gene TRBJ2-6; D may match TRBD1 or TRBD2 (5 bases each). Looked up from germline, CDR1 is MNHEY and CDR2 is SVGEGT. There are 19 residues in the CDR3. V was trimmed by 6 bases and J by 0 bases, leaving 21 bases between them. The CDR3 DNA is TGTGCCAGCAGCTCTCCCCCGGGGCGGGCCTCCTCTGGGGCCAACGTCCTGACTTTC. Its protein is CASSSPPGRASSGANVLTF.

V and J are TRBV12-3 or TRBV12-4 and TRBJ2-3; D possibly corresponds to TRBD2 (5 bases). The CDR3 runs 13 residues. Trimming cost V 6 bases and J 6 bases, with 13 bases left between them. The CDR3 spells CASSEGPVDTQYF. The CDR3 DNA is TGTGCCAGCAGCGAGGGCCCCGTCGATACGCAGTATTTT.

This clonotype was detected only a few times. This chain uses TRBV29-1 with TRBJ2-1; 9 bases match TRBD2. Trimming cost V 2 bases and J 8 bases; bases outside gene matches: 10. CDR1 is SQVTM, CDR2 ANQGSEA, per germline. CDR3 length: 15 amino acids. CDR3 DNA: TGCAGCGTTGAAATTAGAAGCGGGGGGCGCGATGAGCAGTTCTTC. Translation gives CSVEIRSGGRDEQFF.

This clonotype was detected a few times. This chain links TRBV12-3 or TRBV12-4 with TRBJ2-5, with a weak D call TRBD2 (6 bases). V was pared by 6 bases and J by 7 bases, with 15 bases between. This CDR3 contains 13 residues. DNA for the CDR3: TGTGCCAGCAGCCCCCTTGGGGGAGGGACCCAGTACTTC. As protein: CASSPLGGGTQYF.